What follows are 16 T cell receptor beta chains derived from one specimen sequenced in a study of graft-versus-host responses after intestinal transplantation. Their target antigens are unknown. Libraries were prepared by immunoSEQ multiplex PCR; TCRdb keeps only in-frame clonotypes and omits some of them. The sample yields nearly 90,000 clones, around 83% seen once. Sequences were derived from unstimulated CD8+ T cells sorted from spleen or lymph node cells, sampled before intestinal transplant. Source of these receptors: a human donor who received an intestinal transplant.

This chain joins TRBV6-1 and TRBJ2-7, with D perhaps assigned TRBD1 or TRBD2 (6 bases each). V lost 5 bases and J 7 bases, leaving 18 bases between the germline ends. Per germline, CDR1 MNHNS and CDR2 SASEGT. This CDR3 has 14 amino acids. DNA of the CDR3: TGTGCCAGCAGTTTGGAGGGACACAGATATGAGCAGTACTTC. This sequence encodes CASSLEGHRYEQYF.

V gene TRBV5-8 combines with J gene TRBJ2-7, with a possible D match to TRBD1 (5 bases). The V and J ends lost 3 bases and 4 bases respectively, with 14 bases between them. Looked up from germline, CDR1 is SGHTS and CDR2 is YDEGEE. This CDR3 contains 14 residues. Here the CDR3 DNA reads TGTGCCAGCAGCTACCGCGCTCAGGGTTACGAGCAGTACTTC. Translating gives CASSYRAQGYEQYF.

The chain employs TRBV29-1 and TRBJ1-4; D is perhaps TRBD1 (5 bases). The CDR3 sequence is 12 residues long. Germline lookup yields CDR1 SQVTM and CDR2 ANQGSEA. Trimming pared 4 bases from V and 8 bases from J, leaving 11 bases between. The CDR3: CSVGGAGEKLFF. CDR3 DNA sequence: TGCAGCGTTGGAGGGGCGGGCGAAAAACTGTTTTTT.

The V and J genes are TRBV9 and TRBJ2-1; 11 positions agree with TRBD2. This CDR3 contains 15 residues. The germline V gene has CDR1 SGDLS and CDR2 YYNGEE. V lost 4 bases and J lost 6; bases outside the gene matches: 6. The CDR3, as DNA: TGTGCCAGCAGCCTTAGCGGGGGGGCCGTCAATGAGCAGTTCTTC. Translated, it gives CASSLSGGAVNEQFF.

The chain joins TRBV6-4 to TRBJ2-5; TRBD2 agrees at 9 bases. The DNA end lines up better with TRBJ2-7; the J call may be wrong. The CDR3 is 16 amino acids. The germline CDR1 and CDR2 sequences are MRHNA and SNTAGT. The CDR3 region has the DNA TGTGCCAGCGCCCCTTTCGGGCCTAGCGGGGTCTACGAGCAGTACTTC. This translates into CASAPFGPSGVYEQYF.

The J gene is TRBJ2-5, the V gene TRBV5-1; the D is unclear. This CDR3 comprises 13 residues. With 4 bases removed from V and 4 bases from J, the gap between germline ends came to 11 bases. The germline gives CDR1 SGHRS, CDR2 YFSETQ. As DNA, the CDR3 is TGCGCCAGCAGCCAGCGTATGCGAGAGACCCAGTACTTC. Translating gives CASSQRMRETQYF. The whole variable domain, remainder taken from reference TRBV5-1 and TRBJ2-5, is KAGVTQTPRYLIKTRGQQVTLSCSPISGHRSVSWYQQTPGQGLQFLFEYFSETQRNKGNFPGRFSGRQFSNSRSEMNVSTLELGDSALYLCASSQRMRETQYFGPGTRLLVL.

This chain links TRBV11-3 with TRBJ2-7, with 7 positions matching TRBD2. V gave up 4 bases and J gave up 2 bases; unmatched junction bases: 8. Germline CDR1 reads SGHNT; CDR2 reads YENEEA. This CDR3 region has 15 residues. The CDR3 sequence is CASSSTGGDTYEQYF. CDR3 coding DNA: TGTGCCAGCAGCTCGACGGGGGGAGACACCTACGAGCAGTACTTC. The entire variable domain, with the rest obtained from reference TRBV11-3 and TRBJ2-7, is as follows: EAGVVQSPRYKIIEKKQPVAFWCNPISGHNTLYWYLQNLGQGPELLIRYENEEAVDDSQLPKDRFSAERLKGVDSTLKIQPAELGDSAVYLCASSSTGGDTYEQYFGPGTRLTVT.

The rearrangement joins TRBV2 to TRBJ1-5; D remains unclear. V lost 7 bases and J lost 3, with 16 bases in between. Germline-derived CDR1 and CDR2 are SNHLY and FYNNEI. The CDR3 contains 15 residues. Here the CDR3 reads CASIPDKLINQPQHF. In DNA form, the CDR3 reads TGTGCCAGCATCCCGGATAAACTTATCAATCAGCCCCAGCATTTT.

The chain joins TRBV6-5 to TRBJ2-7; D is ambiguous. The germline V gene encodes CDR1 MNHEY and CDR2 SVGAGI. Trimming stripped 2 bases from V and 2 bases from J, with 7 bases between. CDR3 length: 13 residues. The CDR3 coding sequence is TGTGCCAGCAGTTACGGGAAACCCTACGAGCAGTACTTC. Translated, it gives CASSYGKPYEQYF.

The CDR3 protein is CASQTHGGRQETQYF. The CDR3 nucleotides are TGTGCCAGCCAAACACACGGGGGGCGCCAAGAGACCCAGTACTTC. This chain connects TRBV6-1 to TRBJ2-5, with D perhaps TRBD2 (7 bases). Germline lookup yields CDR1 MNHNS and CDR2 SASEGT. The CDR3 covers 15 residues. Trimming removed 8 bases at V and 1 base at J, with 17 bases between.

V gene TRBV5-1 combines with J gene TRBJ2-5; 14 nucleotides agree with TRBD2. V lost 4 bases and J lost 4; bases outside the gene matches: 3. This CDR3 has 15 residues. Germline lookup yields CDR1 SGHRS and CDR2 YFSETQ. CDR3 sequence reads: CASSTGLAGGETQYF. The DNA of the CDR3 is TGCGCCAGCAGCACCGGACTAGCGGGAGGAGAGACCCAGTACTTC. Full variable domain (missing parts from reference TRBV5-1 and TRBJ2-5): KAGVTQTPRYLIKTRGQQVTLSCSPISGHRSVSWYQQTPGQGLQFLFEYFSETQRNKGNFPGRFSGRQFSNSRSEMNVSTLELGDSALYLCASSTGLAGGETQYFGPGTRLLVL.

The CDR3 DNA reads as TGTGCCAGCAGCTTATCGGTAGCGGCCGGTGTCAGCACAGATACGCAGTATTTT. Protein: CASSLSVAAGVSTDTQYF. V is TRBV7-3 and J is TRBJ2-3, with TRBD2 as a possible D gene (6 bases). The germline CDR1 and CDR2 sequences are SGHTA and FQGTGA. There are 18 residues in the CDR3. V was trimmed by 2 bases and J by 0 bases, leaving 18 bases between them. Looking up the rest from reference TRBV7-3 and TRBJ2-3 gives the full variable domain: GAGVSQTPSNKVTEKGKYVELRCDPISGHTALYWYRQSLGQGPEFLIYFQGTGAADDSGLPNDRFFAVRPEGSVSTLKIQRTERGDSAVYLCASSLSVAAGVSTDTQYFGPGTRLTVL.

The chain carries TRBV27 and TRBJ2-3; D is possibly TRBD2 (6 bases). This CDR3 has 15 amino acids. V was shortened by 3 bases and J by 4 bases, with 14 bases between the two germline ends. Germline lookup yields CDR1 MNHEY and CDR2 SMNVEV (reference sequence). The DNA for the CDR3 is TGTGCCAGCAGTTTTGGGCGGGAACTCCCAGATACGCAGTATTTT. Protein product: CASSFGRELPDTQYF.

The V and J genes are TRBV13 and TRBJ2-5, with D unclear. The DNA end favors TRBJ2-7, so the J call may be wrong. CDR3 length: 14 residues. Germline loops: CDR1 PRHDT, CDR2 FYEKMQ (reference sequence). The CDR3 here is CASSLKGLIYEQYF. In nucleotides, the CDR3 is TGTGCCAGCAGCTTAAAGGGATTAATCTACGAGCAGTACTTC.

CDR3 coding DNA: TGTGCCAGCAGCGTCGCCAGGGACGTGGTCTTTCCCCAGGCCGGGGAGCTGTTTTTT. Protein: CASSVARDVVFPQAGELFF. The chain joins TRBV9 to TRBJ2-2; D might be TRBD1 or TRBD2, each matching 5 bases. The ends were cut back, 2 bases at V and 6 bases at J, with 26 bases in the middle. CDR1 SGDLS and CDR2 YYNGEE come from the germline V gene. The CDR3 has 19 residues.

This clone was counted once. The chain has TRBV7-9 and TRBJ1-3; D uncertain. Trimming left V 5 bases short and J 0 bases short, with 17 bases between. CDR1 SEHNR and CDR2 FQNEAQ come from the germline V gene (reference sequence). The CDR3 runs 17 residues. The CDR3 region is CASSQTDTLHSGNTIYF. CDR3 nucleotides: TGTGCCAGCAGCCAGACCGACACTCTCCACTCTGGAAACACCATATATTTT.